This T cell receptor (beta chain) stems from a study of T cells in women clearing cervical HPV infection. Dot-blot hybridization genotyped cervical HPV amplified with MY09/MY11 PCR. In the case of this clone: The read ends 3 residues before the CDR3 terminus; that terminus is restored from the germline J gene.

Germline lookup yields CDR1 LNHDA and CDR2 SQIVND (reference sequence). Trimming at V came to 2 bases and at J to 0 bases, leaving 2 bases not matched to a gene. There are 15 residues in the CDR3. TCR beta CDR3 amplified by multiplex PCR from approximately 1,300 ng genomic DNA. Some clones are missing from TCRdb's copy, which holds only in-frame ones; the method was immunoSEQ multiplex PCR. This sample's table reports some 41,000 clones. The receptor was isolated from a woman between 18 and 75 years old with a cervical HPV16 infection that either progressed to CIN3+ or cleared (not recorded which). Sequenced: blood buffy coat. The chain couples TRBV19 to TRBJ2-3; 7 bases fit TRBD1. Partial CDR3 DNA: TGTGCCAGTAGTATAATGGGACAGAGCACAGATACG. It translates to CASSIMGQSTDT. The complete CDR3 reads CASSIMGQSTDTQYF.